The 20 T cell receptor beta chains reported below all come from one sample, sequenced in a study of T cell responses to AZD1222 COVID-19 vaccine. Here immunoSEQ multiplex PCR was the method, and the copy in TCRdb shows in-frame clones only, minus some. The top ten clones hold approximately 30% of a sample with about 96,000 clones, about nine tenths of them seen once. Sequences were derived from peripheral blood, sampled on day 0 of AZD1222 vaccination. The origin of the receptors is an adult in good health.

The chain has TRBV7-9 and TRBJ2-2, with 7 bases lining up with TRBD2. The germline gives CDR1 SEHNR, CDR2 FQNEAQ (reference sequence). With V trimmed by 7 bases and J by 7 bases, 15 bases remained unmatched. The length of the CDR3 is 16 residues. This chain's CDR3 is CASILNSGNENGELFF. As DNA, the CDR3 is TGTGCCAGCATCCTAAACAGCGGGAACGAGAACGGGGAGCTGTTTTTT.

V usage is TRBV6-2 or TRBV6-3 and J usage is TRBJ2-5; 7 bases are a match to TRBD2. This CDR3 is 13 amino acids long. CDR1 is MNHEY, CDR2 SVGEGT, per germline. V gave up 4 bases and J gave up 7 bases; unmatched junction bases: 6. CDR3 nucleotides: TGTGCCAGCAGTTCTTCCTCTAGCGGGACCCAGTACTTC. Protein: CASSSSSSGTQYF.

The chain couples TRBV7-3 to TRBJ2-1; 13 bases align to TRBD2. From germline, CDR1 is SGHTA and CDR2 FQGTGA. V was clipped by 5 bases and J by 9 bases; unmatched bases: 4. The length of the CDR3 is 14 residues. In DNA form, the CDR3 reads TGTGCCAGCAGCGGACTAGCGGGAGTCGGTGAGCAGTTCTTC. Protein sequence: CASSGLAGVGEQFF.

V gene TRBV25-1 combines with J gene TRBJ2-7; TRBD2 might be the D (5 bases). V lost 3 bases and J lost 0, with 12 bases in between. CDR3 length equals 15 residues. Germline values: CDR1 MGHDK, CDR2 SYGVNS. In DNA, the CDR3 is TGTGCCAGCAGTGAGAGGGCCGATAGCTCCTACGAGCAGTACTTC. Translation gives CASSERADSSYEQYF.

The chain joins TRBV5-1 to TRBJ1-6; TRBD1 matches 7 bases. Trimming removed 2 bases from V and 6 bases from J; junction bases left unmatched: 2. CDR1 and CDR2 from the germline V gene are SGHRS and YFSETQ. CDR3 length: 14 residues. CDR3 region: CASSFGTVNSPLHF. The CDR3 nucleotides are TGCGCCAGCAGCTTCGGGACAGTTAATTCACCCCTCCACTTT.

V and J are TRBV19 and TRBJ2-2; D may correspond to TRBD1 or TRBD2 (6 bases each). This CDR3 contains 16 residues. Germline-derived CDR1 and CDR2 are LNHDA and SQIVND (reference sequence). Trimming pared 1 base from V and 7 bases from J, leaving 16 bases between. The CDR3 region is CASSIGVPGASGELFF. DNA for the CDR3: TGTGCCAGTAGTATAGGGGTCCCGGGGGCGAGCGGGGAGCTGTTTTTT.

Comment on this clone: Sequence at one end of the junction differs from germline and may be a read error. V gene TRBV6-1 combines with J gene TRBJ1-1; 9 nucleotides align to TRBD1. Germline V gives CDR1 MNHNS, CDR2 SASEGT. The CDR3 runs 13 residues. The CDR3 region is CASTEDRGTEAFF. Written as DNA, the CDR3 is TGTGCCAGCACTGAAGACAGGGGGACTGAAGCTTTCTTT.

The CDR3 loop is CASSSPRQGVWDEQFF. CDR3 sequence (DNA): TGTGCCAGCAGCTCTCCGAGACAGGGGGTCTGGGATGAGCAGTTCTTC. V gene TRBV11-1 combines with J gene TRBJ2-1; 9 bases are a match to TRBD1. The V gene end was trimmed by 4 bases and the J gene end by 8 bases; junction bases not matched to a gene: 12. The germline V gene has CDR1 SGHAT and CDR2 FQDESV (reference sequence). The CDR3 is 16 residues long.

The V and J genes are TRBV28 and TRBJ2-7; D may match TRBD1 or TRBD2 (7 bases each). The CDR3 is 17 residues long. V shed 2 bases and J shed 1 base, with 18 bases lying between them. The germline CDR1 and CDR2 sequences are MDHEN and SYDVKM. The CDR3 here is CASSLNLGGDRSYEQYF. The CDR3 region has the DNA TGTGCCAGCAGTTTAAATTTAGGGGGGGACAGATCCTACGAGCAGTACTTC.

This chain connects TRBV7-2 to TRBJ2-5; no definite D call. The V gene lost 1 base and the J gene lost 3 bases, with 6 bases spanning the gap. The CDR3 is 13 amino acids. Germline V lookup: CDR1 SGHTA, CDR2 FQGNSA. The CDR3 reads CASSLGWEETQYF. The CDR3 DNA reads as TGTGCCAGCAGCTTAGGGTGGGAAGAGACCCAGTACTTC.

The chain recombines TRBV28 with TRBJ2-7; D is undetermined. CDR3 length equals 11 residues. Germline CDR1 is MDHEN and CDR2 is SYDVKM. V lost 5 bases, J lost 4 bases, and 6 bases lay in between. CDR3 amino acids: CASSRSYEQYF. CDR3 nucleotides: TGTGCCAGCAGTCGATCGTACGAGCAGTACTTC.

The rearrangement links TRBV7-3 to TRBJ2-1; D gene uncertain. Trimming shortened V by 2 bases and J by 7 bases, and 9 bases separated the two germline ends. This CDR3 comprises 13 residues. Per the germline V gene, CDR1 is SGHTA and CDR2 is FQGTGA. CDR3 DNA sequence: TGTGCCAGCAGCTTATACGGAATAAATGAGCAGTTCTTC. Amino acid sequence: CASSLYGINEQFF.

The J gene is TRBJ2-1, the V gene TRBV24-1; 9 positions match TRBD1. Germline V gives CDR1 KGHDR, CDR2 SFDVKD. The CDR3 covers 16 residues. Trimming removed 5 bases from V and 0 bases from J; junction bases left unmatched: 4. The CDR3 here is CATSAVQGASYNEQFF. As DNA, the CDR3 is TGTGCCACCAGTGCGGTACAGGGGGCCTCCTACAATGAGCAGTTCTTC.

This chain links TRBV6-5 with TRBJ1-4; tentatively, D is TRBD1 (5 bases). Germline CDR1 and CDR2: MNHEY and SVGAGI. V lost 2 bases and J 8 bases, leaving 15 bases between the germline ends. This CDR3 has 15 residues. The DNA for the CDR3 is TGTGCCAGCAGTTACGGGGGGAAGGAGAGGGAAAAACTGTTTTTT. It encodes CASSYGGKEREKLFF.

This chain links TRBV2 with TRBJ2-2; D may be TRBD1 (5 bases). Looked up from germline, CDR1 is SNHLY and CDR2 is FYNNEI. CDR3 size: 15 residues. The V and J ends lost 5 bases and 4 bases respectively, with 14 bases between them. In DNA form, the CDR3 reads TGTGCCAGCAGTACCACAATACAGGCCACCGGGGAGCTGTTTTTT. Translating it yields CASSTTIQATGELFF.

This sequence joins TRBV30 and TRBJ2-3; 13 bases fit TRBD2. This CDR3 spans 15 amino acids. Germline CDR1 and CDR2: GTSNPN and SVGIG (reference sequence). Trimming took 2 bases from V and 4 from J; bases not matched to a gene: 3. Here the CDR3 reads CAWSKGLAGADTQYF. In DNA, the CDR3 is TGTGCCTGGAGTAAAGGACTAGCGGGAGCAGATACGCAGTATTTT. The whole variable domain, remainder taken from reference TRBV30 and TRBJ2-3, is SQTIHQWPATLVQPVGSPLSLECTVEGTSNPNLYWYRQAAGRGLQLLFYSVGIGQISSEVPQNLSASRPQDRQFILSSKKLLLSDSGFYLCAWSKGLAGADTQYFGPGTRLTVL.

The chain carries TRBV4-2 and TRBJ1-2, with 12 nucleotides matching TRBD1. V lost 4 bases to trimming and J lost 7 bases; unmatched junction nucleotides: 13. The CDR3 runs 17 residues. CDR1 and CDR2 (germline): LGHNA, YNFKEQ. In DNA form, the CDR3 reads TGTGCCAGCAGCCCCCCGGGACAGGGGGCGTTCCCTCGTGGCTACACCTTC. Protein: CASSPPGQGAFPRGYTF.

The chain links TRBV9 to TRBJ2-5; 7 bases are shared with TRBD1. This CDR3 has 14 residues. CDR1 SGDLS and CDR2 YYNGEE come from the germline V gene. V lost 2 bases to trimming and J lost 5 bases; unmatched junction nucleotides: 6. CDR3 DNA sequence: TGTGCCAGCAGCGTTAGCAGGGACAGTGAGACCCAGTACTTC. Encoded protein: CASSVSRDSETQYF.

The rearrangement links TRBV7-9 to TRBJ1-5; weak D call: TRBD1 (5 bases). This CDR3 comprises 15 residues. Deletions cut 5 bases from V and 0 bases from J, with 11 bases between. Germline V CDR1 and CDR2: SEHNR, FQNEAQ (reference sequence). CDR3 protein: CASSPGPISNQPQHF. The CDR3 nucleotides read TGTGCCAGCAGCCCGGGACCGATTAGCAATCAGCCCCAGCATTTT.

This chain links TRBV7-9 with TRBJ2-1; TRBD2 agrees at 8 bases. CDR1 SEHNR and CDR2 FQNEAQ come from the germline V gene (reference sequence). CDR3 size: 14 residues. Unmatched junction bases numbered 3, after V lost 0 bases and J lost 8 bases. The CDR3 sequence: CASSLASSGDEQFF. The CDR3 nucleotides read TGTGCCAGCAGCTTAGCGAGTAGCGGGGATGAGCAGTTCTTC. The full variable domain, rest sourced from reference TRBV7-9 and TRBJ2-1, is DTGVSQNPRHKITKRGQNVTFRCDPISEHNRLYWYRQTLGQGPEFLTYFQNEAQLEKSRLLSDRFSAERPKGSFSTLEIQRTEQGDSAMYLCASSLASSGDEQFFGPGTRLTVL.